This T cell receptor (beta chain) is from a study of CD8 T cells in Susac syndrome. Negative magnetic isolation gave CD8+ and CD4+ cells; FACS enriched CD8+ TEMRA. RNA, at roughly 0.5 to 1 ug, was reverse transcribed with random hexamers. Across 54 Vbeta and 13 Jbeta, TCR beta CDR3 was amplified with immunoSEQ multiplex PCR. One entry per CDR3 protein results from TCRdb running MiXCR on the immunoSEQ multiplex PCR reads. Of just over 80,000 distinct CDR3 sequences in the sample, 94% were seen once. Trimming pared 1 base from V and 4 bases from J, leaving 20 bases between. Germline V gives CDR1 LNHNV, CDR2 YYDKDF (reference sequence). The CDR3 loop spans 17 amino acids.

The genes are TRBV15 and TRBJ2-7, with TRBD2 as a possible D gene (6 bases). The specimen was CD8+ T cells from PBMCs. The source is a human donor in good health. The CDR3 loop is CATSRGRDLRVGYEQYF. Written as DNA, the CDR3 is TGTGCCACCAGCAGAGGCCGGGACTTACGCGTTGGATACGAGCAGTACTTC. Based on the CDR3 plus reference TRBV15 and TRBJ2-7, the full variable domain is DAMVIQNPRYQVTQFGKPVTLSCSQTLNHNVMYWYQQKSSQAPKLLFHYYDKDFNNEADTPDNFQSRRPNTSFCFLDIRSPGLGDTAMYLCATSRGRDLRVGYEQYFGPGTRLTVT.